These 32 T cell receptor beta chains were sequenced from one sample in a study of T-cell memory formation after mild COVID-19. TCRdb re-called the 5' RACE reads with MiXCR, one entry per CDR3 protein. This table holds a few hundred thousand distinct CDR3 sequences, 16% found once. The sequenced sample consisted of PBMCs or a T cell subset sorted from them (not recorded which). The receptors shown here come from a man aged 18 to 29 who had mild COVID-19 (a few samples of this study predate the infection). Cell type and time point are not known.

This clonotype has more than one count but fewer than ten. The J gene is TRBJ2-2, the V gene TRBV5-1, with D unclear. From germline, CDR1 is SGHRS and CDR2 YFSETQ. The CDR3 has 13 residues. Trimming removed 5 bases at V and 0 bases at J, with 5 bases between. In DNA, the CDR3 is TGCGCCAGCAGGCAGACGAACACCGGGGAGCTGTTTTTT. Its protein product is CASRQTNTGELFF.

This clonotype was counted a few times. This sequence joins TRBV6-5 and TRBJ1-6; D is possibly TRBD1 (5 bases). The CDR3 is 14 amino acids. V was pared by 10 bases and J by 7 bases, with 17 bases between. The germline V gene encodes CDR1 MNHEY and CDR2 SVGAGI. The CDR3 is CANLTAGLNSPLHF. The CDR3 nucleotides read TGTGCCAATCTCACAGCGGGGCTCAATTCACCCCTCCACTTT.

This clonotype was observed a handful of times. The chain joins TRBV11-2 to TRBJ1-2; D is undetermined. This CDR3 contains 15 residues. V gave up 6 bases and J gave up 5 bases, with 19 bases separating them. The V gene's germline CDR1 is SGHAT and CDR2 FQNNGV. The CDR3 region has the DNA TGTGCCAGCAGTCATCGACCCGGGAACGGTTATGGCTACACCTTC. The encoded protein is CASSHRPGNGYGYTF.

In its sample, this clonotype was seen a few times. The chain employs TRBV3-1 and TRBJ1-6; possibly TRBD1 for D (5 bases). Germline V gene lookup returns CDR1 LGHDT and CDR2 YNNKEL (reference sequence). The germline V and J ends were trimmed by 0 bases and 7 bases, with 13 bases remaining between them. The CDR3 runs 16 residues. The CDR3 sequence: CASSQEGGDGNSPLHF. CDR3 nucleotides: TGTGCCAGCAGCCAAGAGGGGGGGGATGGGAATTCACCCCTCCACTTT.

The DNA for the CDR3 is TGTGCCAGCAGCTCCTTACCCGGGACTACTGACGACAATGAGCAGTTCTTC. It specifies CASSSLPGTTDDNEQFF. The gene calls are TRBV7-9 and TRBJ2-1; 7 bases fit TRBD2. The junction had 14 bases not matched to a gene; V was cut back by 4 bases and J by 5 bases. This CDR3 region has 17 residues. CDR1 and CDR2 (germline): SEHNR, FQNEAQ (reference sequence).

This clonotype was observed a handful of times. V usage is TRBV5-6 and J usage is TRBJ1-2; D unclear. The CDR3 has 16 amino acids. Germline V gene sequence: CDR1 SGHDT, CDR2 YYEEEE. Trimming removed 2 bases at V and 5 bases at J, with 19 bases between. The CDR3 reads CASSFTPSGDEYGYTF. CDR3 nucleotide sequence: TGTGCCAGCAGCTTTACCCCGTCCGGGGATGAATATGGCTACACCTTC.

In its sample, this clonotype was seen a few times. The chain uses TRBV7-2 and TRBJ2-2; no clear D. The CDR3 is 14 amino acids. Trimming removed 3 bases from V and 1 base from J, with 6 bases in between. Germline CDR1 reads SGHTA; CDR2 reads FQGNSA. The CDR3 nucleotides are TGTGCCAGCAGCTTTCGACAGAACACCGGGGAGCTGTTTTTT. Translating it yields CASSFRQNTGELFF.

The V call is TRBV15, the J call TRBJ1-1; 8 bases line up with TRBD1. Germline lookup yields CDR1 LNHNV and CDR2 YYDKDF (reference sequence). The V gene end was trimmed by 5 bases and the J gene end by 1 base; junction bases not matched to a gene: 6. The CDR3 has 15 residues. The CDR3 region is CATSARQGSNTEAFF. Here the CDR3 DNA reads TGTGCCACCAGCGCCCGACAGGGGTCGAACACTGAAGCTTTCTTT.

This clonotype was seen a few times. This chain uses TRBV27 with TRBJ1-5; maybe TRBD1 (6 bases). Per germline, CDR1 MNHEY and CDR2 SMNVEV (reference sequence). CDR3 size: 15 residues. V lost 5 bases and J 7 bases, leaving 18 bases between the germline ends. The CDR3, as DNA: TGTGCCAGCAGTATCGGGGGGCGGGGTGGACAGCCCCAGCATTTT. Its protein is CASSIGGRGGQPQHF.

This sequence joins TRBV27 and TRBJ1-6; D possibly corresponds to TRBD1 (5 bases). The CDR3 sequence is 17 residues long. V was pared by 5 bases and J by 0 bases, with 14 bases between. Germline loops: CDR1 MNHEY, CDR2 SMNVEV (reference sequence). The CDR3 nucleotides are TGTGCCAGCAGTCCCCGGGGGGGGAGCTCCTATAATTCACCCCTCCACTTT. Its protein is CASSPRGGSSYNSPLHF.

V is TRBV20-1 and J is TRBJ1-1; TRBD1 matches 9 bases. Germline trimming cut 5 bases from V and 10 bases from J; bases unmatched to any gene: 11. This CDR3 has 13 amino acids. Germline V lookup: CDR1 DFQATT, CDR2 SNEGSKA (reference sequence). The CDR3 sequence: CSAWGQGYWGAFF. CDR3 nucleotide sequence: TGCAGTGCTTGGGGACAGGGTTATTGGGGAGCTTTCTTT.

The gene calls are TRBV20-1 and TRBJ2-3; D unresolved. V was cut by 1 base and J by 2 bases, with 13 bases left in between. Germline CDR1 DFQATT, CDR2 SNEGSKA (reference sequence). The CDR3 is made up of 15 amino acids. CDR3 nucleotide sequence: TGCAGTGCTAGAGGGACCCTCCCAACCACAGATACGCAGTATTTT. This codes for CSARGTLPTTDTQYF.

This clonotype was detected a few times. V usage is TRBV6-2 or TRBV6-3 and J usage is TRBJ2-2; perhaps TRBD1 as D (6 bases). This CDR3 spans 13 amino acids. V was cut by 3 bases and J by 6 bases, with 8 bases left in between. The V gene's germline CDR1 is MNHEY and CDR2 SVGEGT. The CDR3 DNA follows: TGTGCCAGCAGTTATGCAGGGGCCGGGGAGCTGTTTTTT. Translating it yields CASSYAGAGELFF.

This chain links TRBV3-1 with TRBJ2-2; D is unclear. V gave up 5 bases and J gave up 7 bases, with 11 bases separating them. Germline CDR1 and CDR2: LGHDT and YNNKEL (reference sequence). The CDR3 covers 13 residues. CDR3 sequence: CASSGFSGGELFF. CDR3 nucleotide sequence: TGTGCCAGCAGCGGGTTTTCCGGCGGGGAGCTGTTTTTT.

This rearrangement joins TRBV6-5 to TRBJ2-7; unclear D gene. This CDR3 is 14 amino acids long. Germline assignment: CDR1 MNHEY and CDR2 SVGAGI. V was cut by 0 bases and J by 3 bases, with 9 bases left in between. This CDR3 is CASSYSGESYEQYF. CDR3 nucleotides: TGTGCCAGCAGTTACTCGGGTGAGAGCTACGAGCAGTACTTC.

This clonotype was recorded only once. The chain combines TRBV12-3 or TRBV12-4 with TRBJ1-1; D not resolved. Trimming shortened V by 8 bases and J by 4 bases, and 5 bases separated the two germline ends. The CDR3 totals 10 residues. Here the CDR3 reads CASGFTEAFF. As DNA, the CDR3 is TGTGCCAGCGGGTTCACTGAAGCTTTCTTT.

This clonotype was picked up many times. The chain recombines TRBV29-1 with TRBJ1-3; tentatively, D is TRBD1 (6 bases). The V end lost 1 base, the J end lost 2 bases, and 9 bases lay between the germline ends. The germline gives CDR1 SQVTM, CDR2 ANQGSEA. There are 14 residues in the CDR3. As DNA, the CDR3 is TGCAGCGTTGAAGGCGGGGACACTGGAAACACCATATATTTT. Amino acids: CSVEGGDTGNTIYF.

This clonotype has just a few counts. J is TRBJ2-1 and V is TRBV2; 15 bases line up with TRBD2. The CDR3 consists of 15 residues. Germline CDR1 is SNHLY and CDR2 is FYNNEI. Trimming at V came to 6 bases and at J to 9 bases, leaving 6 bases not matched to a gene. The CDR3 is CASSPEGLAGGEQFF. Here the CDR3 DNA reads TGTGCCAGCAGCCCCGAGGGACTAGCGGGGGGTGAGCAGTTCTTC. Complete variable domain (other parts from reference TRBV2 and TRBJ2-1): EPEVTQTPSHQVTQMGQEVILRCVPISNHLYFYWYRQILGQKVEFLVSFYNNEISEKSEIFDDQFSVERPDGSNFTLKIRSTKLEDSAMYFCASSPEGLAGGEQFFGPGTRLTVL.

The gene calls are TRBV11-2 and TRBJ2-7; D is unresolved. Germline values: CDR1 SGHAT, CDR2 FQNNGV. The CDR3 consists of 13 residues. The V end was cut by 5 bases, the J end by 4 bases, with 12 bases between. The CDR3 sequence: CASSHTERYEQYV. The CDR3 region has the DNA TGTGCCAGCAGCCATACCGAAAGGTACGAGCAGTACGTC.

The rearrangement links TRBV19 to TRBJ2-7; TRBD1 matches at 9 bases. J lost 2 bases, V lost 5 bases, and 7 bases had no gene match. Germline CDR1 reads LNHDA; CDR2 reads SQIVND (reference sequence). CDR3 length: 15 amino acids. This chain's CDR3 is CASSSSGTGPYEQYF. The CDR3 nucleotides read TGTGCCAGTAGTTCATCCGGGACAGGGCCCTACGAGCAGTACTTC.

This clonotype came up a few times. CDR3 in amino acids: CASSPSAVNTIYF. CDR3 nucleotides: TGTGCCAGCAGCCCCAGCGCCGTCAACACCATATATTTT. This chain joins TRBV3-1 and TRBJ1-3, with no clear D. Trimming left V 4 bases short and J 7 bases short, with 11 bases between. The germline V gene has CDR1 LGHDT and CDR2 YNNKEL (reference sequence). The CDR3 contains 13 residues.

This clonotype has only a few counts. This rearrangement joins TRBV7-8 to TRBJ1-5; D perhaps matches TRBD1 (5 bases). Germline V gives CDR1 SGHVS, CDR2 FQNEAQ. V lost 5 bases and J 0 bases, leaving 11 bases between the germline ends. The CDR3 covers 15 residues. The CDR3 nucleotides read TGTGCCAGCAGCGAAGGGGTGGATAGCAATCAGCCCCAGCATTTT. This translates into CASSEGVDSNQPQHF.

This clonotype was seen a handful of times. The chain recombines TRBV18 with TRBJ2-1; TRBD1 matches at 7 bases. The CDR3 sequence is 16 residues long. Trimming at V came to 1 base and at J to 4 bases, leaving 7 bases not matched to a gene. Germline V gives CDR1 KGHSH, CDR2 LQKENI. The DNA of the CDR3 is TGTGCCAGCTCACCACGCGTCAGGGGGTTATACAATGAGCAGTTCTTC. Residues: CASSPRVRGLYNEQFF.

This chain connects TRBV7-3 to TRBJ2-1, with D perhaps TRBD2 (5 bases). Between the trimmed V and J ends, which lost 4 bases and 10 bases, there was a span of 20 bases. CDR1 is SGHTA, CDR2 FQGTGA, per germline. This CDR3 is built from 15 residues. The CDR3 DNA reads TGTGCCAGCAGCTCCACTAGTCCGGAGGTAGGGGAGCAGTTCTTC. Translation: CASSSTSPEVGEQFF.

The gene calls are TRBV3-1 and TRBJ1-1, with D uncertain. Per the germline V gene, CDR1 is LGHDT and CDR2 is YNNKEL (reference sequence). The ends were cut back, 2 bases at V and 7 bases at J, with 11 bases in the middle. This CDR3 is built from 13 residues. CDR3 in amino acids: CASSQTVRGEAFF. CDR3 nucleotides: TGTGCCAGCAGCCAAACCGTGCGGGGTGAAGCTTTCTTT.

This rearrangement joins TRBV4-1 to TRBJ2-3; perhaps D is TRBD1 or TRBD2 (5 bases each). The V end lost 3 bases, the J end lost 1 base, and 8 bases lay between the germline ends. This CDR3 is built from 14 residues. Germline loops: CDR1 MGHRA, CDR2 YSYEKL. CDR3 amino acids: CASSQGDRTDTQYF. Here the CDR3 DNA reads TGCGCCAGCAGCCAGGGGGACCGCACAGATACGCAGTATTTT.

The chain couples TRBV6-2 or TRBV6-3 to TRBJ2-1; 11 bases line up with TRBD2. The germline V gene encodes CDR1 MNHEY and CDR2 SVGEGT. The V gene end was trimmed by 9 bases and the J gene end by 5 bases; junction bases not matched to a gene: 3. This CDR3 region has 13 residues. The CDR3 protein is CASQTSGDNEQFF. The CDR3 DNA follows: TGTGCCAGTCAGACTAGCGGGGACAATGAGCAGTTCTTC.

V usage is TRBV7-6 and J usage is TRBJ1-5; no clear D gene. V was shortened by 2 bases and J by 4 bases, with 6 bases between the two germline ends. Germline lookup yields CDR1 SGHVS and CDR2 FNYEAQ. The CDR3 totals 13 residues. The CDR3 sequence is CASSLQLNQPQHF. The CDR3 nucleotides are TGTGCCAGCAGCTTACAGTTGAATCAGCCCCAGCATTTT.

V is TRBV4-1 and J is TRBJ1-2; D perhaps matches TRBD1 (6 bases). With 3 bases removed from V and 5 bases from J, the gap between germline ends came to 19 bases. Germline-derived CDR1 and CDR2 are MGHRA and YSYEKL. This CDR3 has 16 amino acids. The CDR3 sequence: CASSQPWAGDEYGYTF. As DNA, the CDR3 is TGCGCCAGCAGCCAGCCCTGGGCAGGGGACGAATATGGCTACACCTTC.

This clonotype was counted only a few times. The chain links TRBV4-1 to TRBJ1-5; D is unclear. This CDR3 is 16 amino acids long. Deletions cut 0 bases from V and 3 bases from J, with 12 bases between. The V gene's germline CDR1 is MGHRA and CDR2 YSYEKL. The CDR3 sequence: CASSQDLGPSNQPQHF. For the CDR3, the DNA is TGCGCCAGCAGCCAAGATCTGGGCCCGTCCAATCAGCCCCAGCATTTT.

The chain employs TRBV9 and TRBJ1-1; possible D gene TRBD1, 5 bases. Trimming stripped 0 bases from V and 0 bases from J, with 9 bases between. Germline V gene sequence: CDR1 SGDLS, CDR2 YYNGEE. The CDR3 has 15 residues. This CDR3 is CASSVVGTVNTEAFF. Written as DNA, the CDR3 is TGTGCCAGCAGCGTAGTCGGGACGGTGAACACTGAAGCTTTCTTT.

The genes are TRBV6-2 or TRBV6-3 and TRBJ2-5; D could derive from TRBD1 or TRBD2 (6 bases each). CDR1 is MNHEY, CDR2 SVGEGT, per germline. The CDR3 runs 17 residues. The V and J ends lost 8 bases and 2 bases respectively, with 24 bases between them. The CDR3 spells CASFWGPRTAGQETQYF. CDR3 nucleotides: TGTGCCAGCTTTTGGGGGCCTCGGACGGCGGGACAAGAGACCCAGTACTTC.